This T cell receptor (beta chain) came from a study of blood T cell repertoires in COVID-19. Using immunoSEQ multiplex PCR, the repertoire was profiled, and TCRdb retains in-frame clones only, with some absent. Found here are about 140,000 clones, approximately 84% of them singletons; the top ten hold roughly 8%. The TCR sequence derives from a human donor in a cohort sampled during active COVID-19. The source material was peripheral blood.

The CDR3 region is CASSPRGRGTEAFF. Written as DNA, the CDR3 is TGTGCCAGCAGCCCCAGGGGGCGAGGTACTGAAGCTTTCTTT. The chain couples TRBV6-6 to TRBJ1-1; TRBD1 aligns across 8 bases. This CDR3 is 14 amino acids long. CDR1 MNHNY and CDR2 SVGAGI come from the germline V gene (reference sequence). V was clipped by 6 bases and J by 5 bases; unmatched bases: 8.